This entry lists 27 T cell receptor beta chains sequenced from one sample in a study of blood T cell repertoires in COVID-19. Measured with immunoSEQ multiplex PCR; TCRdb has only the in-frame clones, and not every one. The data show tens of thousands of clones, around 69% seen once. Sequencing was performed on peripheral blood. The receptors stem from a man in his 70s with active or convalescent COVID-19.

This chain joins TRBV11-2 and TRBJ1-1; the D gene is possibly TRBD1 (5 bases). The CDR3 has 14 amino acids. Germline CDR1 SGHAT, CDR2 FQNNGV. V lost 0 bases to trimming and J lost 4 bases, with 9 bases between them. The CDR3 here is CASSLEAGPTEAFF. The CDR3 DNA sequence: TGTGCCAGCAGCTTAGAGGCAGGGCCCACTGAAGCTTTCTTT.

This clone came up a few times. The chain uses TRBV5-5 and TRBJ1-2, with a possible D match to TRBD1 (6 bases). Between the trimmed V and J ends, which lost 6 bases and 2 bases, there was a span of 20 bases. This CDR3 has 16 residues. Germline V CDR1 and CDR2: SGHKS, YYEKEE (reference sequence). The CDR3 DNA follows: TGTGCCAGCACCCGCTTAGGGGACACAGGGAACTATGGCTACACCTTC. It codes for CASTRLGDTGNYGYTF.

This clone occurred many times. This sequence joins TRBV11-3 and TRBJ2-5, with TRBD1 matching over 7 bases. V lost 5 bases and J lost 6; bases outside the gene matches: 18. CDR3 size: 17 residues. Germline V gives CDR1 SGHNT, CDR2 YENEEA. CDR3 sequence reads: CASSDFQGDRRVKTQYF. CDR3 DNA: TGTGCCAGCAGCGACTTCCAAGGGGACAGAAGGGTTAAGACCCAGTACTTC. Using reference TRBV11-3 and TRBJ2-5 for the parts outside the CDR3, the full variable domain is EAGVVQSPRYKIIEKKQPVAFWCNPISGHNTLYWYLQNLGQGPELLIRYENEEAVDDSQLPKDRFSAERLKGVDSTLKIQPAELGDSAVYLCASSDFQGDRRVKTQYFGPGTRLLVL.

In DNA, the CDR3 is TGTGCCAGCAGCTCCCCCCCTGGGAGGGGGGAAGATACGCAGTATTTT. Its protein is CASSSPPGRGEDTQYF. This chain connects TRBV7-2 to TRBJ2-3; tentatively, D is TRBD2 (7 bases). CDR1 is SGHTA, CDR2 FQGNSA, per germline. V was clipped by 4 bases and J by 5 bases, with 19 bases between them. The CDR3 is 16 amino acids.

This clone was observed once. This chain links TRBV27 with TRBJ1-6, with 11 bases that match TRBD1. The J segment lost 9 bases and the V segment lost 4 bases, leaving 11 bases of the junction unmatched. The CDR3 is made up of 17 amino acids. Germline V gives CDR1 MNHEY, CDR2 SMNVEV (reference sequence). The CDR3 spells CASSSTSGTGGFSPLHF. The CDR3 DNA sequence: TGTGCCAGCAGTTCCACTTCCGGGACAGGGGGTTTTTCACCCCTCCACTTT.

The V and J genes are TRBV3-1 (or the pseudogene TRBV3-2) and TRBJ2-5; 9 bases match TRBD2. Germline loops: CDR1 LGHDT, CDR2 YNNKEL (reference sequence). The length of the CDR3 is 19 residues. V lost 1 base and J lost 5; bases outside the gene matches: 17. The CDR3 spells CASSQAVPGSGGRQETQYF. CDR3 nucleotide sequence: TGTGCCAGCAGCCAAGCCGTCCCAGGGAGCGGGGGGCGCCAGGAGACCCAGTACTTC.

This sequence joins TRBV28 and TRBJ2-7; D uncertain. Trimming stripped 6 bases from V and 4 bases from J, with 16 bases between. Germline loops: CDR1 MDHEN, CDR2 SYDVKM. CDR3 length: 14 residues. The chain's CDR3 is CASRVRGSTYEQYF. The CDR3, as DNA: TGTGCCAGCAGAGTCCGAGGCTCCACGTACGAGCAGTACTTC.

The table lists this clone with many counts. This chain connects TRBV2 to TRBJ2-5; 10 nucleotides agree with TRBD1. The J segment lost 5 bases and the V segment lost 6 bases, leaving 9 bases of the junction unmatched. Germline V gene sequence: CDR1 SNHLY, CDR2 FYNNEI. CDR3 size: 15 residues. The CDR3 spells CASRVRQGARETQYF. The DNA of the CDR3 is TGTGCCAGCAGGGTCAGACAGGGGGCGAGGGAGACCCAGTACTTC.

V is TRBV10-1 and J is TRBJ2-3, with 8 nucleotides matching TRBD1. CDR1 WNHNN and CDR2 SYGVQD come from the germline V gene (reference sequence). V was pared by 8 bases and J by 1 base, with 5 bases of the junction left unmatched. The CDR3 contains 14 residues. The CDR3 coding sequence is TGCGCCAGCTCCCCGGGACAGGGCACAGATACGCAGTATTTT. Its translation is CASSPGQGTDTQYF.

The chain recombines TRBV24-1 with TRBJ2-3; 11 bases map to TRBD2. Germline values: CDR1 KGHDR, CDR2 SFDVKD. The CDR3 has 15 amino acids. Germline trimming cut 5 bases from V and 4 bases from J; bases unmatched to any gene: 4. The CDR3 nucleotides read TGTGCCACCAGTGTTGATAGCGGGGGGGCAGATACGCAGTATTTT. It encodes CATSVDSGGADTQYF.

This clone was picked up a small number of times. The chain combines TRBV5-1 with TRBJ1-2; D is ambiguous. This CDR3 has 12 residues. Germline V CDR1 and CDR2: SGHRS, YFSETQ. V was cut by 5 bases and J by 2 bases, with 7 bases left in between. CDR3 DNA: TGCGCCAGCAGTCCGGGGAACTATGGCTACACCTTC. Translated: CASSPGNYGYTF. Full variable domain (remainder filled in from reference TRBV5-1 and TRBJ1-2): KAGVTQTPRYLIKTRGQQVTLSCSPISGHRSVSWYQQTPGQGLQFLFEYFSETQRNKGNFPGRFSGRQFSNSRSEMNVSTLELGDSALYLCASSPGNYGYTFGSGTRLTVV.

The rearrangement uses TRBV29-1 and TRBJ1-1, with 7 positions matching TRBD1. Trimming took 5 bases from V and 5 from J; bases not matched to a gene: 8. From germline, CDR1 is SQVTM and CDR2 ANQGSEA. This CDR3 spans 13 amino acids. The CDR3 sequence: CSVLGGIGTEAFF. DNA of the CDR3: TGCAGCGTTTTAGGGGGCATTGGGACTGAAGCTTTCTTT.

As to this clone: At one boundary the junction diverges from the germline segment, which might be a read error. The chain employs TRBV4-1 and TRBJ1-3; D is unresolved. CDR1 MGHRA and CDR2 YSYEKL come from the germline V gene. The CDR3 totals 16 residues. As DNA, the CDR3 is TGCGCCAGCAGCCAAGAAAGGGTCCAGGCGGGAAGCACCATATATTTT. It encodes CASSQERVQAGSTIYF.

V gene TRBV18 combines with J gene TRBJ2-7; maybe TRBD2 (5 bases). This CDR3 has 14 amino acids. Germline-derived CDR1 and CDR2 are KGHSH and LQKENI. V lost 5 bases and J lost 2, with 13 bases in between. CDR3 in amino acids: CASSKSGKTYEQYF. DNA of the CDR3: TGTGCCAGCTCAAAGAGCGGCAAAACCTACGAGCAGTACTTC.

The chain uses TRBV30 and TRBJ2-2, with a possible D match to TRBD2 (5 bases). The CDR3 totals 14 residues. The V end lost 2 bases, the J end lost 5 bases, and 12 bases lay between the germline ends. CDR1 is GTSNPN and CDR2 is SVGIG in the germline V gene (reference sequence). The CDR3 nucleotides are TGTGCCTGGAGTCGTGAGGGATGGACCGGGGAGCTGTTTTTT. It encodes CAWSREGWTGELFF.

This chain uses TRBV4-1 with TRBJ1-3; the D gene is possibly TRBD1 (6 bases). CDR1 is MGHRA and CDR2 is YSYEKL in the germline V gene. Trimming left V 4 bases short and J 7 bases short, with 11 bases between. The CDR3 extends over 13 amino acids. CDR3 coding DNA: TGCGCCAGCAGCCCGGACAGATCCAACACCATATATTTT. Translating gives CASSPDRSNTIYF.

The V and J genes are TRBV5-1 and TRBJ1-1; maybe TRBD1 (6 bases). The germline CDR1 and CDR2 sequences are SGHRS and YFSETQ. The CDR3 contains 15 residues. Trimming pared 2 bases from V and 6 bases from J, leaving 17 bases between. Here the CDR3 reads CASSFRASGAAEAFF. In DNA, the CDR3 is TGCGCCAGCAGCTTCCGCGCCTCAGGGGCTGCTGAAGCTTTCTTT.

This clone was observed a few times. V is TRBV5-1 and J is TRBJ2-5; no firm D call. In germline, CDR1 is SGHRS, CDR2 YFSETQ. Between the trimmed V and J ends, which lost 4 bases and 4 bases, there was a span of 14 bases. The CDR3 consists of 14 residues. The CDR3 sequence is CASSKPEDRETQYF. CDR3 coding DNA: TGCGCCAGCAGCAAACCTGAGGATCGAGAGACCCAGTACTTC.

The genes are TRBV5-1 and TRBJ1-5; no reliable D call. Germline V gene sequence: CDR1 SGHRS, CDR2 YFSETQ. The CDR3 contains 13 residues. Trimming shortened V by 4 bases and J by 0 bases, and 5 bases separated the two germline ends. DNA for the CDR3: TGCGCCAGCAGCCGGGATAGCAATCAGCCCCAGCATTTT. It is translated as CASSRDSNQPQHF.

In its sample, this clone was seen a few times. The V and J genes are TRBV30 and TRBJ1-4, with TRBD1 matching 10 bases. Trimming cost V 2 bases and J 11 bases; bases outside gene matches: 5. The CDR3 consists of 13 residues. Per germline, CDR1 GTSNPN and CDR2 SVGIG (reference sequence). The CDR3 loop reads CAWSTGTGAKLFF. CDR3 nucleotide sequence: TGTGCCTGGAGTACCGGGACAGGGGCTAAACTGTTTTTT.

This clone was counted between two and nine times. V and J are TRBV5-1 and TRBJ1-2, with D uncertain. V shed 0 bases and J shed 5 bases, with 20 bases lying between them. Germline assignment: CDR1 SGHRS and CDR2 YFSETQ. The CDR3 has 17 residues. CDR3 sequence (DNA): TGCGCCAGCAGCTTGGGGATGGCTATTGAGACGACTTATGGCTACACCTTC. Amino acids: CASSLGMAIETTYGYTF.

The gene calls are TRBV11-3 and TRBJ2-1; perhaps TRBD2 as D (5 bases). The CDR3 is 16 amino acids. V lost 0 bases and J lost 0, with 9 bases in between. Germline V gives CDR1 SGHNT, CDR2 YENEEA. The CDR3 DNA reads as TGTGCCAGCAGCTTAGAAGGGCGGGTCTCCTACAATGAGCAGTTCTTC. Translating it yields CASSLEGRVSYNEQFF.

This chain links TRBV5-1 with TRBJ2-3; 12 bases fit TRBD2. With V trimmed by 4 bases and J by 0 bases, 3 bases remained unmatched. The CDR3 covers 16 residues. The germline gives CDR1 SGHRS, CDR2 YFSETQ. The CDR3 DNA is TGCGCCAGCAGCGTAGGACTAGCGGGGAGCACAGATACGCAGTATTTT. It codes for CASSVGLAGSTDTQYF.

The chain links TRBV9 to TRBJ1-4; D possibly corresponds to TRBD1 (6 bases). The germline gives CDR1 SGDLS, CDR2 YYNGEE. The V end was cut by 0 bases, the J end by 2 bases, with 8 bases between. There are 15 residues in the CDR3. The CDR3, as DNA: TGTGCCAGCAGCGTAGCCGGACAGACTAATGAAAAACTGTTTTTT. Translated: CASSVAGQTNEKLFF.

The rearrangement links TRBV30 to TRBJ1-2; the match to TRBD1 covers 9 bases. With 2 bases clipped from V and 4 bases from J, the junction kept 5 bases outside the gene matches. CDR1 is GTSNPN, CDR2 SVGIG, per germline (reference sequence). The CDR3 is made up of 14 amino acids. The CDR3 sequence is CAWSSGTGTYGYTF. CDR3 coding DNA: TGTGCCTGGAGTTCCGGGACAGGGACCTATGGCTACACCTTC.

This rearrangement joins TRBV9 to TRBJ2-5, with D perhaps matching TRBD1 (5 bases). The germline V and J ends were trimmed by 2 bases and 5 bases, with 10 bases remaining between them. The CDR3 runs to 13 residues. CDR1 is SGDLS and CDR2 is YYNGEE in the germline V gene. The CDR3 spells CASSVHGAETQYF. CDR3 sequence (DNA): TGTGCCAGCAGCGTTCATGGGGCGGAGACCCAGTACTTC.

CDR3 bases: TGTGCCAGCAGCTTAGCCGGTACCGGGGAGCTGTTTTTT. Amino acid sequence: CASSLAGTGELFF. The chain has TRBV7-9 and TRBJ2-2; no definite D call. The CDR3 runs 13 residues. Germline lookup yields CDR1 SEHNR and CDR2 FQNEAQ (reference sequence). The germline V and J ends were trimmed by 0 bases and 5 bases, with 4 bases remaining between them.